This TCR beta chain derives from a study of shared clonotypes between healthy human individuals. The wider study: A donor's plate count was three for CD4 naive and three for CD4 memory; CD8 naive had two and CD8 memory one. Study conclusions and caveats: Some clonotypes were shared by all four sorted-subset donors, while others were not shared. The non-shared ones had lower generation probabilities than the shared ones. Limitation of the genetic and exposure-history diversity represented came from the few donors. Specimens sampled were limited to blood, with tissue repertoires likely differing.

Repertoires were generated with immunoSEQ multiplex PCR, while TCRdb's copy carries only in-frame clones and drops some. The table records around 640,000 clones, about 96% of them present only once. As defined, naive CD8 cells were CD45RO-negative and positively selected for CCR7, with terminally differentiated effector memory CD45RA+ cells excluded. Regarding this clone: Its antigen remains unknown.

V was clipped by 0 bases and J by 6 bases, with 9 bases between them. The germline gives CDR1 MNHEY, CDR2 SVGAGI. This CDR3 has 14 residues. V is TRBV6-5 and J is TRBJ1-5; D perhaps matches TRBD1 (5 bases). The source of this sequence is a young woman in good health. Sequenced material: naive CD8+ T cells sorted from blood. The DNA of the CDR3 is TGTGCCAGCAGTTACTCGCAGGGAGGTCAGCCCCAGCATTTT. Its translation: CASSYSQGGQPQHF.